This record looks at one T cell receptor (beta chain) sequence and its context. For the second PCR, which ran for roughly 6 to 12 cycles, a sample-barcoded 5' primer and a J-beta primer mix were used. Using its own MiXCR run on the 5' RACE reads, TCRdb lists one record per CDR3 protein. The profile covers 790,000 or so distinct CDR3 sequences, with roughly 56% appearing a single time and under 30% taken by the ten largest. Germline V gene lookup returns CDR1 MGHRA and CDR2 YSYEKL. V gave up 4 bases and J gave up 2 bases, with 14 bases separating them. The CDR3 consists of 15 residues. This sample is part of a study of blood T cells in healthy people across ages.

The sample comprised blood. The receptor was derived from a man in his forties in good health. The rearrangement uses TRBV4-1 and TRBJ2-5; D perhaps matches TRBD1 (5 bases). In DNA, the CDR3 is TGCGCCAGCAGCCCTTCTGGGGCAGATCAAGAGACCCAGTACTTC. This codes for CASSPSGADQETQYF.